The rows below give T cell receptor beta chains drawn from one sample of a study of blood T cell repertoires in COVID-19. Profiled with immunoSEQ multiplex PCR; TCRdb holds only in-frame clones, not every one. The sample has 170,000 or so clones; 80% to 85% are singletons. Sequencing used peripheral blood. The origin of the receptors is a woman in her fifties or sixties with acute or convalescent COVID-19. CDR3s include the opening cysteine and the closing phenylalanine or tryptophan. Fields, in order: CDR3 length, V gene, J gene, D gene, clone size, CDR3 DNA, CDR3 protein. D genes are given only for firm matches. Part of the rows lack a size; the others show once, few, many or a class for expanded clones.

15,TRBV7-2,TRBJ2-1,TRBD2,.,TGTGCCAGCAGCCCAGGACTAGGACGGAACAATGAGCAGTTCTTC,CASSPGLGRNNEQFF
13,TRBV11-3,TRBJ2-3,.,.,TGTGCCAGCAGCTTACCGGGGACAGATACGCAGTATTTT,CASSLPGTDTQYF
14,TRBV3-1/TRBV3-2,TRBJ1-6,.,.,TGTGCCAGCAGCCAAATGCTCGGGGGTTCACCCCTCCACTTT,CASSQMLGGSPLHF
17,TRBV25-1,TRBJ2-5,TRBD1,.,TGTGCCAGCAGTGACAACTACAGGGGGGATCGCCAAGAGACCCAGTACTTC,CASSDNYRGDRQETQYF
17,TRBV18,TRBJ1-1,.,.,TGTGCCAGCTCACCACCGGGGGGAGGGACAAAGAACACTGAAGCTTTCTTT,CASSPPGGGTKNTEAFF
16,TRBV7-2,TRBJ2-1,TRBD2,.,TGTGCCAGCAGCTCGAGGACTAGCGGGGGTCGGAATGAGCAGTTCTTC,CASSSRTSGGRNEQFF
15,TRBV9,TRBJ1-1,TRBD1,.,TGTGCCAGCAGCGTGGGACAGGATAGGGCCACTGAAGCTTTCTTT,CASSVGQDRATEAFF
16,TRBV19,TRBJ1-1,TRBD1,.,TGTGCCAGTATCCTGGGGACAGGGGGCAAAGGCACTGAAGCTTTCTTT,CASILGTGGKGTEAFF
15,TRBV18,TRBJ2-5,TRBD1,.,TGTGCCAGCTCTCTGGGACAGGGGGCTAGGGAGACCCAGTACTTC,CASSLGQGARETQYF
15,TRBV6-1,TRBJ2-1,TRBD1,few,TGTGCCAGCAGTGAAGCCGGGACAGGGGACAATGAGCAGTTCTTC,CASSEAGTGDNEQFF
14,TRBV2,TRBJ2-1,TRBD1,few,TGTGCCACCAGACAGGGGGCGGCCTACAATGAGCAGTTCTTC,CATRQGAAYNEQFF
16,TRBV14,TRBJ2-3,TRBD2,once,TGTGCCAGCAGCCTTACGACTAGCGGGCTTACAGATACGCAGTATTTT,CASSLTTSGLTDTQYF
13,TRBV6-2/TRBV6-3,TRBJ2-7,.,.,TGTGCCAGCAGCACGGACAGTTCCTACGAGCAGTACTTC,CASSTDSSYEQYF
15,TRBV10-3,TRBJ1-1,.,.,TGTGCCTCGCTCGAAGAGCTGACAGGGAACACTGAAGCTTTCTTT,CASLEELTGNTEAFF
13,TRBV5-1,TRBJ1-5,.,.,TGCGCCAGCAGCTTGTGGTCGGATCAGCCCCAGCATTTT,CASSLWSDQPQHF
16,TRBV11-2,TRBJ2-1,TRBD2,few,TGTGCCAGCAGCTTAGTCGGCGGGGGGCTCCGTACGGAGCAGTTCTTC,CASSLVGGGLRTEQFF
16,TRBV7-3,TRBJ2-5,.,.,TGTGCCAGCAGCTTGGGTGGTCGTGGGGGCGAAGAGACCCAGTACTTC,CASSLGGRGGEETQYF
14,TRBV2,TRBJ1-1,.,.,TGTGCCAGCAGTGGTCAGGTACTTGGGACTGAAGCTTTCTTT,CASSGQVLGTEAFF
15,TRBV19,TRBJ2-7,TRBD1,.,TGTGCCAGTAGTACTTTCCGGACAGGGAAGAACGAGCAGTACTTC,CASSTFRTGKNEQYF
14,TRBV15,TRBJ2-2,.,.,TGTGCCACCAGCAGACACACAGGGACCGGGGAGCTGTTTTTT,CATSRHTGTGELFF
12,TRBV7-9,TRBJ2-5,TRBD1,.,TGTGCCAGCTGTAGGGGGCCAGAGACCCAGTACTTC,CASCRGPETQYF
15,TRBV5-4,TRBJ2-3,.,.,TGTGCCAGCAGCTTGGGGGGCTCTAGCACAGATACGCAGTATTTT,CASSLGGSSTDTQYF
14,TRBV30,TRBJ1-1,.,.,TGTGCCTGGAGTACCAGGGTTAAGAACACTGAAGCTTTCTTT,CAWSTRVKNTEAFF
14,TRBV4-1,TRBJ2-5,.,.,TGCGCCAGCAGTCAAGGCTCGGTGGAAGAGACCCAGTACTTC,CASSQGSVEETQYF
15,TRBV18,TRBJ2-1,TRBD2,.,TGTGCCAGCTCACCAAGGGAGGGATCTGTAAATGAGCAGTTCTTC,CASSPREGSVNEQFF